Below are 27 T cell receptor beta chains sequenced from a single sample in a study of somatic mutations in cytotoxic T cells in rheumatoid arthritis. The repertoire was sequenced with immunoSEQ multiplex PCR; TCRdb's copy has only in-frame clones and lacks some. The sample has more than 7,000 clones, 75% to 80% seen once. Material: CD8+ T cells sorted from blood. The receptors derive from an adult with rheumatoid arthritis.

The chain carries TRBV4-2 and TRBJ1-3; the D gene is possibly TRBD1 (6 bases). Germline V gene sequence: CDR1 LGHNA, CDR2 YNFKEQ. The CDR3 runs 15 residues. V was trimmed by 3 bases and J by 0 bases, leaving 9 bases between them. In DNA form, the CDR3 reads TGTGCCAGCAGCCAGGGACACGACTCTGGAAACACCATATATTTT. As protein: CASSQGHDSGNTIYF.

The chain joins TRBV7-2 to TRBJ2-3; D possibly corresponds to TRBD2 (6 bases). The CDR3 sequence is 16 residues long. V was cut by 5 bases and J by 0 bases, with 15 bases left in between. Germline CDR1 reads SGHTA; CDR2 reads FQGNSA. The CDR3 bases are TGTGCCAGCAGCCCGGAGGACTACTTTAGCACAGATACGCAGTATTTT. Translating gives CASSPEDYFSTDTQYF.

The chain carries TRBV5-4 and TRBJ1-2, with D perhaps matching TRBD1 (5 bases). Per the germline V gene, CDR1 is SGHNT and CDR2 is YYREEE (reference sequence). V gave up 4 bases and J gave up 2 bases, with 9 bases separating them. This CDR3 spans 13 amino acids. CDR3 nucleotides: TGTGCCAGCAGCACTGGGGCAAACTATGGCTACACCTTC. Amino acid sequence: CASSTGANYGYTF.

This clone was observed a single time. The chain employs TRBV15 and TRBJ2-5; 7 nucleotides align to TRBD2. The CDR3 is 15 amino acids. Losses at the gene ends were 1 base for V and 4 bases for J; bases not matched to a gene: 6. CDR1 and CDR2 from the germline V gene are LNHNV and YYDKDF (reference sequence). This CDR3 reads CATSRGHREVETQYF. DNA of the CDR3: TGTGCCACCAGCAGAGGGCACCGGGAGGTAGAGACCCAGTACTTC.

This clone has only one observation. The V and J genes are TRBV5-4 and TRBJ1-1; 7 bases align to TRBD1. Per germline, CDR1 SGHNT and CDR2 YYREEE (reference sequence). The V gene end was trimmed by 4 bases and the J gene end by 0 bases; junction bases not matched to a gene: 12. The CDR3 loop spans 17 amino acids. CDR3 sequence: CASSPGGAGVMNTEAFF. CDR3 bases: TGTGCCAGCAGCCCAGGGGGGGCAGGGGTTATGAACACTGAAGCTTTCTTT.

The chain uses TRBV5-6 and TRBJ1-5, with 7 bases lining up with TRBD1. Germline V CDR1 and CDR2: SGHDT, YYEEEE. The CDR3 is 14 amino acids. The ends lost 0 bases at V and 6 bases at J; junction bases unmatched: 3. The CDR3 bases are TGTGCCAGCAGCTTGGACAGGGGTGCTCAGCCCCAGCATTTT. It encodes CASSLDRGAQPQHF.

V usage is TRBV4-1 and J usage is TRBJ2-5; no firm D call. The CDR3 extends over 14 amino acids. Germline CDR1 reads MGHRA; CDR2 reads YSYEKL. Trimming removed 0 bases at V and 5 bases at J, with 10 bases between. Written as DNA, the CDR3 is TGCGCCAGCAGCCAAGAGGAAGGGTGGGAGACCCAGTACTTC. Translating it yields CASSQEEGWETQYF.

V gene TRBV5-1 combines with J gene TRBJ2-3; D gene ambiguous. Germline CDR1 is SGHRS and CDR2 is YFSETQ. The CDR3 covers 16 residues. V was pared by 6 bases and J by 1 base, with 18 bases between. This CDR3 reads CASNGVDGSGTDTQYF. Here the CDR3 DNA reads TGCGCCAGCAATGGGGTAGACGGGTCCGGCACAGATACGCAGTATTTT. Looking up the rest from reference TRBV5-1 and TRBJ2-3 gives the full variable domain: KAGVTQTPRYLIKTRGQQVTLSCSPISGHRSVSWYQQTPGQGLQFLFEYFSETQRNKGNFPGRFSGRQFSNSRSEMNVSTLELGDSALYLCASNGVDGSGTDTQYFGPGTRLTVL.

This clone has only a few counts. This chain joins TRBV2 and TRBJ2-7; D uncertain. There are 13 residues in the CDR3. The V end lost 6 bases, the J end lost 3 bases, and 12 bases lay between the germline ends. Germline loops: CDR1 SNHLY, CDR2 FYNNEI. CDR3 bases: TGTGCCAGCAGCGGAGAGGCTATCTACGAGCAGTACTTC. Translated, it gives CASSGEAIYEQYF.

The rearrangement links TRBV6-5 to TRBJ2-3; maybe TRBD2 (5 bases). Germline V CDR1 and CDR2: MNHEY, SVGAGI. The V end was cut by 0 bases, the J end by 2 bases, with 9 bases between. This CDR3 spans 15 amino acids. The CDR3, as DNA: TGTGCCAGCAGTTACTCTGCGGGCCTCACAGATACGCAGTATTTT. This translates into CASSYSAGLTDTQYF.

The V call is TRBV4-1, the J call TRBJ1-1; D is perhaps TRBD1 (5 bases). The germline gives CDR1 MGHRA, CDR2 YSYEKL. Trimming removed 3 bases from V and 4 bases from J, with 12 bases in between. CDR3 length: 14 residues. The CDR3 DNA sequence: TGCGCCAGCAGCCAGACGACTGGGGCCACTGAAGCTTTCTTT. Protein product: CASSQTTGATEAFF.

The chain links TRBV6-4 to TRBJ2-3, with 8 nucleotides matching TRBD1. V was clipped by 8 bases and J by 0 bases; unmatched bases: 7. The CDR3 loop spans 15 amino acids. The germline V gene has CDR1 MRHNA and CDR2 SNTAGT. CDR3 coding DNA: TGTGCCAGCCGACCCGGGACAGGTAGCACAGATACGCAGTATTTT. The encoded protein is CASRPGTGSTDTQYF.

J is TRBJ1-3 and V is TRBV6-1; D gene ambiguous. V lost 4 bases and J 0 bases, leaving 10 bases between the germline ends. The CDR3 totals 15 residues. From germline, CDR1 is MNHNS and CDR2 SASEGT. CDR3: CASSVAGDSGNTIYF. For the CDR3, the DNA is TGTGCCAGCAGTGTTGCGGGAGACTCTGGAAACACCATATATTTT.

This chain links TRBV30 with TRBJ1-2; maybe TRBD1 (6 bases). CDR1 and CDR2 (germline): GTSNPN, SVGIG (reference sequence). The CDR3 is made up of 14 amino acids. V lost 3 bases to trimming and J lost 2 bases, with 13 bases between them. As DNA, the CDR3 is TGTGCCTGGAGGAGGGGGGCGCGGAACTATGGCTACACCTTC. Its protein is CAWRRGARNYGYTF.

V and J are TRBV6-5 and TRBJ2-3, with D possibly matching TRBD2 (6 bases). The length of the CDR3 is 12 residues. Germline assignment: CDR1 MNHEY and CDR2 SVGAGI. Trimming cost V 7 bases and J 3 bases, with 8 bases left between them. The CDR3: CASTGGTDTQYF. CDR3 in DNA: TGTGCCAGCACCGGGGGAACAGATACGCAGTATTTT.

A few counts support this clone. J is TRBJ2-1 and V is TRBV9, with 9 bases that match TRBD2. Germline CDR1 SGDLS, CDR2 YYNGEE. This CDR3 region has 16 residues. The V segment lost 0 bases and the J segment 10 bases; nucleotides outside the gene matches: 11. CDR3 coding DNA: TGTGCCAGCAGCGTAGACCAAGCGGGAGGACTACAGGAGCAGTTCTTC. Its protein is CASSVDQAGGLQEQFF.

J is TRBJ1-1 and V is TRBV28; 8 nucleotides line up with TRBD1. The trim removed 5 bases at V and 1 base at J, leaving 9 bases unmatched. CDR3 length: 16 residues. From germline, CDR1 is MDHEN and CDR2 SYDVKM. CDR3 residues: CASSTDRGRSNTEAFF. The CDR3 DNA sequence: TGTGCCAGCAGTACCGACAGGGGCCGATCGAACACTGAAGCTTTCTTT.

The chain recombines TRBV27 with TRBJ2-6; unclear D gene. This CDR3 spans 14 amino acids. Trimming cost V 6 bases and J 0 bases, with 6 bases left between them. Per the germline V gene, CDR1 is MNHEY and CDR2 is SMNVEV (reference sequence). The CDR3 DNA reads as TGTGCCAGCAGCTTCAACTCTGGGGCCAACGTCCTGACTTTC. Translating it yields CASSFNSGANVLTF.

This clone was observed a few times. The CDR3 sequence: CASSQEYTGELFF. CDR3 DNA: TGTGCCAGCAGCCAAGAATATACCGGGGAGCTGTTTTTT. The J gene is TRBJ2-2, the V gene TRBV4-2, with D hard to call. This CDR3 has 13 residues. The V and J ends lost 0 bases and 5 bases respectively, with 4 bases between them. Germline V gives CDR1 LGHNA, CDR2 YNFKEQ.

The gene calls are TRBV9 and TRBJ2-2; 10 nucleotides line up with TRBD1. Germline V gene data show CDR1 as SGDLS and CDR2 as YYNGEE. The V segment lost 4 bases and the J segment 5 bases; nucleotides outside the gene matches: 5. The CDR3 is 15 amino acids. CDR3 nucleotides: TGTGCCAGCAGCTCCCGGACAGGGGGAACCGGGGAGCTGTTTTTT. Translation: CASSSRTGGTGELFF.

The rearrangement links TRBV7-8 to TRBJ1-2, with D perhaps matching TRBD1 (6 bases). This CDR3 contains 17 residues. Germline V gene data show CDR1 as SGHVS and CDR2 as FQNEAQ. With 5 bases removed from V and 6 bases from J, the gap between germline ends came to 25 bases. CDR3 region: CASSGAGTPSRYDGYTF. The CDR3, as DNA: TGTGCCAGCAGCGGAGCCGGGACACCCTCCCGGTACGATGGCTACACCTTC.

The chain has TRBV9 and TRBJ2-2, with TRBD2 identical over 8 bases. Germline CDR1 and CDR2: SGDLS and YYNGEE. CDR3 length: 17 residues. Losses at the gene ends were 3 bases for V and 8 bases for J; bases not matched to a gene: 15. The CDR3 sequence: CASSGPPRASGWGELFF. The CDR3 nucleotides are TGTGCCAGCAGCGGTCCCCCTCGGGCTAGCGGGTGGGGGGAGCTGTTTTTT.

The chain joins TRBV28 to TRBJ2-5; maybe TRBD2 (6 bases). The end of the DNA aligns better with TRBJ2-7, so the J call may be wrong. This CDR3 has 13 residues. CDR1 and CDR2 from the germline V gene are MDHEN and SYDVKM. The CDR3 DNA follows: TGTGCCAGCAGTCTGGTCGGGAGTTACGAGCAGTACTTC. Translating gives CASSLVGSYEQYF.

V is TRBV27 and J is TRBJ2-7; 8 nucleotides align to TRBD2. The CDR3 loop spans 14 amino acids. The V gene's germline CDR1 is MNHEY and CDR2 SMNVEV (reference sequence). Trimming removed 2 bases from V and 7 bases from J; junction bases left unmatched: 7. CDR3 nucleotides: TGTGCCAGCAGTTTAGGTAGCGGGGTGGGGGAGCAGTACTTC. Translation: CASSLGSGVGEQYF.

The rearrangement joins TRBV10-3 to TRBJ2-7; possibly TRBD1 or TRBD2 for D (6 bases each). CDR1 and CDR2 (germline): ENHRY, SYGVKD. The germline V and J ends were trimmed by 4 bases and 3 bases, with 19 bases remaining between them. CDR3 length: 16 residues. The CDR3: CAISGWVGGRVYEQYF. As DNA, the CDR3 is TGTGCCATCAGTGGGTGGGTTGGGGGGCGTGTCTACGAGCAGTACTTC.

This clone was detected once. This chain uses TRBV4-1 with TRBJ2-5, with D perhaps matching TRBD1 or TRBD2 (5 bases each). The CDR3 length is 16 residues. Germline CDR1 reads MGHRA; CDR2 reads YSYEKL. Between the trimmed V and J ends, which lost 1 base and 5 bases, there was a span of 17 bases. CDR3 in amino acids: CASSQAGRTQWETQYF. The CDR3 nucleotides read TGCGCCAGCAGCCAAGCGGGACGGACCCAGTGGGAGACCCAGTACTTC.

The V and J genes are TRBV7-9 and TRBJ2-5; possible D gene TRBD2, 6 bases. Trimming removed 3 bases from V and 5 bases from J, with 10 bases in between. The CDR3 runs to 13 residues. CDR1 is SEHNR and CDR2 is FQNEAQ in the germline V gene (reference sequence). CDR3 sequence: CASSFPGGETQYF. The CDR3 DNA is TGTGCCAGCAGCTTCCCCGGAGGGGAGACCCAGTACTTC.